This note documents a single T cell receptor (beta chain) sequence. In the study's own analysis: Using reference gene primer amplification, nucleated cell counts were estimated. Generated by immunoSEQ multiplex PCR, the TCRdb table keeps only in-frame clones and is missing some. V and J calls and clone size come straight from that table; D and trimming were deduced from the DNA. The data hold over 70,000 clones, with about four fifths observed a single time. Germline V gene sequence: CDR1 MGHRA, CDR2 YSYEKL. The CDR3 is made up of 15 amino acids. V dropped 6 bases and J dropped 7 bases, with 16 bases sitting between them. This record comes from a study of blood T cell repertoires in COVID-19. Overall study: The origin of the acute and convalescent COVID-19 samples was the United States, Italy and Spain. T cells, B-cell-depleted T cells, or PBMCs supplied cDNA or gDNA.

The receptor was isolated from a human donor in a cohort sampled during active COVID-19. Input material: peripheral blood. V and J are TRBV4-1 and TRBJ1-6; D is possibly TRBD1 (6 bases). CDR3 in DNA: TGCGCCAGCAGAGTCGGACAGCTAGCAAATTCACCCCTCCACTTT. This gives the protein CASRVGQLANSPLHF.